This T cell receptor (beta chain) was recorded in a study of blood T cells in healthy people across ages. Germline CDR1 reads MDHEN; CDR2 reads SYDVKM. There are 15 residues in the CDR3. V lost 6 bases and J 1 base, leaving 13 bases between the germline ends. A second about 7 to 11 cycle PCR used barcoded and J-beta primers. From the 5' RACE reads, TCRdb called clonotypes with MiXCR, one entry per CDR3 protein. Of more than 700,000 distinct CDR3 sequences in the sample, 35% to 60% were seen once. Only a few counts were recorded for this clonotype. Material: blood. The sequence was collected from a man aged 80 or over in good health. The rearrangement links TRBV28 to TRBJ2-1; D possibly corresponds to TRBD1 (6 bases). CDR3 amino acids: CASSPGVRSYNEQFF. CDR3 DNA: TGTGCCAGCAGCCCAGGGGTCAGGTCCTACAATGAGCAGTTCTTC.